Listed here are 25 T cell receptor beta chains from one sample, sequenced in a study of T-cell memory formation after mild COVID-19. TCRdb reprocessed the 5' RACE reads with MiXCR, giving one entry per CDR3 protein. Of 150,000 to 200,000 distinct CDR3 sequences listed, around 16% are singletons. Sequenced material: PBMCs or a T cell subset sorted from them (not recorded which). These receptors all stem from an adult woman who had mild COVID-19 (a few samples of this study predate the infection). Cell type and time point are not known.

The chain uses TRBV11-1 and TRBJ1-2; D ambiguous. Trimming stripped 6 bases from V and 4 bases from J, with 15 bases between. The CDR3 loop spans 14 amino acids. The germline V gene has CDR1 SGHAT and CDR2 FQDESV (reference sequence). CDR3 in amino acids: CASSPGSVRYGYTF. The CDR3 nucleotides read TGTGCCAGCAGTCCGGGATCCGTCCGCTATGGCTACACCTTC.

The CDR3 region has the DNA TGTGCCAGCAGCTCCACAGCGGGAGGGGTAGATACGCAGTATTTT. It specifies CASSSTAGGVDTQYF. V usage is TRBV9 and J usage is TRBJ2-3, with TRBD2 matching 10 bases. The germline V gene has CDR1 SGDLS and CDR2 YYNGEE. CDR3 length equals 15 residues. Trimming at V came to 4 bases and at J to 5 bases, leaving 7 bases not matched to a gene.

V usage is TRBV7-2 and J usage is TRBJ2-3; D is unclear. Germline values: CDR1 SGHTA, CDR2 FQGNSA. Trimming cost V 5 bases and J 5 bases, with 11 bases left between them. The CDR3 length is 13 residues. The CDR3 DNA follows: TGTGCCAGCAGCCGTATCCCCCAAGATACGCAGTATTTT. Residues: CASSRIPQDTQYF.

This clonotype was counted a few times. The V call is TRBV7-2, the J call TRBJ2-3; D gene ambiguous. The germline gives CDR1 SGHTA, CDR2 FQGNSA. The V end lost 2 bases, the J end lost 6 bases, and 6 bases lay between the germline ends. The CDR3 length is 12 residues. CDR3 nucleotide sequence: TGTGCCAGCAGCTTAATCCGGGATACGCAGTATTTT. Protein: CASSLIRDTQYF.

The chain has TRBV30 and TRBJ1-1, with no clear D. Germline CDR1 reads GTSNPN; CDR2 reads SVGIG (reference sequence). V dropped 2 bases and J dropped 4 bases, with 11 bases sitting between them. The CDR3 runs 13 residues. In DNA, the CDR3 is TGTGCCTGGAGTTATTCGGGAGTCACTGAAGCTTTCTTT. Residues: CAWSYSGVTEAFF.

This clonotype was counted only a few times. This chain joins TRBV18 and TRBJ2-1; maybe TRBD2 (5 bases). This CDR3 contains 17 residues. The V end was cut by 3 bases, the J end by 0 bases, with 15 bases between. Germline CDR1 reads KGHSH; CDR2 reads LQKENI. The CDR3 loop reads CASSPSMRARSYNEQFF. The CDR3 coding sequence is TGTGCCAGCTCACCGAGCATGCGGGCTCGCTCCTACAATGAGCAGTTCTTC.

CDR3: CASSGGRISYEQYF. DNA of the CDR3: TGTGCCAGCAGTGGGGGTAGAATTTCCTACGAGCAGTACTTC. This chain connects TRBV2 to TRBJ2-7; D not resolved. V lost 4 bases, J lost 1 base, and 11 bases lay in between. This CDR3 has 14 amino acids. Germline loops: CDR1 SNHLY, CDR2 FYNNEI.

This clonotype was detected only a few times. The chain combines TRBV10-3 with TRBJ2-5; D uncertain. Trimming shortened V by 1 base and J by 5 bases, and 2 bases separated the two germline ends. Germline V CDR1 and CDR2: ENHRY, SYGVKD. This CDR3 contains 11 residues. CDR3 nucleotide sequence: TGTGCCATCAGTGAGTTGGAGACCCAGTACTTC. This sequence encodes CAISELETQYF.

This clonotype was seen ten or more times. In DNA form, the CDR3 reads TGCAGCGCCGCGGACACCTCCGCTGAGCAGTTCTTC. This translates into CSAADTSAEQFF. The rearrangement joins TRBV29-1 to TRBJ2-1, with D possibly TRBD1 on 5 matching bases. The CDR3 sequence is 12 residues long. CDR1 and CDR2 from the germline V gene are SQVTM and ANQGSEA. V dropped 7 bases and J dropped 9 bases, with 16 bases sitting between them.

V is TRBV7-2 and J is TRBJ1-4; 8 positions match TRBD1. CDR3 size: 16 residues. Germline CDR1 SGHTA, CDR2 FQGNSA. Germline trimming cut 5 bases from V and 8 bases from J; bases unmatched to any gene: 13. Here the CDR3 reads CASSPQRTGWNEKLFF. CDR3 coding DNA: TGTGCCAGCAGCCCTCAAAGGACAGGGTGGAACGAAAAACTGTTTTTT.

The chain carries TRBV5-6 and TRBJ1-2, with 8 bases aligning to TRBD1. With 3 bases clipped from V and 2 bases from J, the junction kept 6 bases outside the gene matches. Germline-derived CDR1 and CDR2 are SGHDT and YYEEEE. This CDR3 has 15 residues. The CDR3 sequence is CASSWLDRDNYGYTF. CDR3 DNA: TGTGCCAGCAGCTGGCTGGACAGGGACAACTATGGCTACACCTTC. The full variable domain, rest sourced from reference TRBV5-6 and TRBJ1-2, is DAGVTQSPTHLIKTRGQQVTLRCSPKSGHDTVSWYQQALGQGPQFIFQYYEEEERQRGNFPDRFSGHQFPNYSSELNVNALLLGDSALYLCASSWLDRDNYGYTFGSGTRLTVV.

This sequence joins TRBV3-1 and TRBJ2-7; the D is unclear. V was shortened by 3 bases and J by 2 bases, with 11 bases between the two germline ends. Germline V gives CDR1 LGHDT, CDR2 YNNKEL (reference sequence). The CDR3 is 14 amino acids. CDR3 nucleotides: TGTGCCAGCAGCCAGCAAGGCGCCACCTACGAGCAGTACTTC. Amino acids: CASSQQGATYEQYF.

The CDR3 reads CAISASGGPTDTQYF. The CDR3 DNA follows: TGTGCCATCAGTGCCAGCGGGGGGCCCACAGATACGCAGTATTTT. V and J are TRBV10-3 and TRBJ2-3; 9 positions agree with TRBD2. The CDR3 spans 15 residues. V trimming: 4 bases; J trimming: 2 bases; junction bases outside the gene matches: 4. In germline, CDR1 is ENHRY, CDR2 SYGVKD.

The chain has TRBV3-1 and TRBJ1-2; 8 bases match TRBD1. Germline V lookup: CDR1 LGHDT, CDR2 YNNKEL (reference sequence). The CDR3 runs to 14 residues. V was pared by 4 bases and J by 3 bases, with 4 bases of the junction left unmatched. CDR3 sequence (DNA): TGTGCCAGCAGCCGACAGGGGCCACACTATGGCTACACCTTC. Translation: CASSRQGPHYGYTF.

This clonotype was picked up one time. The chain is built from TRBV7-9 and TRBJ1-5; perhaps TRBD1 as D (5 bases). There are 15 residues in the CDR3. Germline-derived CDR1 and CDR2 are SEHNR and FQNEAQ (reference sequence). Trimming pared 1 base from V and 4 bases from J, leaving 11 bases between. CDR3 nucleotides: TGTGCCAGCAGCTTAGACCCGACAGAGAATCAGCCCCAGCATTTT. Amino acid sequence: CASSLDPTENQPQHF.

In this sample, this clonotype turned up a few times. The chain joins TRBV12-3 or TRBV12-4 to TRBJ1-2; tentatively, D is TRBD1 (6 bases). V was clipped by 7 bases and J by 6 bases, with 21 bases between them. The CDR3 loop spans 15 amino acids. CDR3 sequence: CASKGTGGAADGYTF. The CDR3 nucleotides read TGTGCCAGCAAGGGGACCGGGGGGGCCGCAGATGGCTACACCTTC.

This clonotype has only a few counts. The V call is TRBV12-3 or TRBV12-4, the J call TRBJ2-2; 9 nucleotides line up with TRBD1. The V and J ends lost 6 bases and 4 bases, in that order; junction bases with no gene match: 6. The CDR3 extends over 15 amino acids. The CDR3 sequence is CASRPGTGRTGELFF. CDR3 DNA sequence: TGTGCCAGCAGACCGGGGACAGGGCGCACCGGGGAGCTGTTTTTT.

The J gene is TRBJ1-1, the V gene TRBV5-1; weak D call: TRBD1 (5 bases). The CDR3 has 15 amino acids. The V end was cut by 3 bases, the J end by 1 base, with 13 bases between. Per germline, CDR1 SGHRS and CDR2 YFSETQ. CDR3 DNA sequence: TGCGCCAGCAGCTCCCCGGTGGGGCGGAACACTGAAGCTTTCTTT. Encoded protein: CASSSPVGRNTEAFF.

The sample holds many counts of this clonotype. The J gene is TRBJ2-1, the V gene TRBV4-1; possibly TRBD2 for D (5 bases). The germline V gene has CDR1 MGHRA and CDR2 YSYEKL. V was clipped by 1 base and J by 0 bases, with 10 bases between them. The CDR3 runs to 16 residues. The CDR3 DNA reads as TGCGCCAGCAGCCAAGGGCGACGGGGCTCCTACAATGAGCAGTTCTTC. It is translated as CASSQGRRGSYNEQFF.

This clonotype was observed a handful of times. This chain uses TRBV7-9 with TRBJ1-5; D might be TRBD1 (5 bases). The CDR3 is 12 amino acids. Germline loops: CDR1 SEHNR, CDR2 FQNEAQ (reference sequence). V was trimmed by 8 bases and J by 4 bases, leaving 9 bases between them. The DNA for the CDR3 is TGTGCCAGCGTGAAGGGGAATCAGCCCCAGCATTTT. Translated: CASVKGNQPQHF.

The CDR3 region has the DNA TGTGCCAGCAGCTTAGAGGCGGGATCAACCTACGAGCAGTACTTC. This gives the protein CASSLEAGSTYEQYF. This chain links TRBV7-2 with TRBJ2-7, with D possibly matching TRBD2 (6 bases). Trimming took 1 base from V and 2 from J, leaving 12 bases between them. This CDR3 is 15 amino acids long. Germline CDR1 SGHTA, CDR2 FQGNSA.

The V gene is TRBV3-1, the J gene TRBJ1-4; D is unclear. This CDR3 contains 15 residues. Trimming shortened V by 4 bases and J by 3 bases, and 12 bases separated the two germline ends. Germline values: CDR1 LGHDT, CDR2 YNNKEL (reference sequence). In nucleotides, the CDR3 is TGTGCCAGCAGCCCCGGGTTGGCCTCTAATGAAAAACTGTTTTTT. It is translated as CASSPGLASNEKLFF.

V and J are TRBV20-1 and TRBJ1-2, with D possibly TRBD1 on 5 matching bases. Trimming took off 1 base at V and 6 bases at J, with 9 bases between the two ends. CDR3 length: 12 amino acids. CDR1 is DFQATT, CDR2 SNEGSKA, per germline (reference sequence). CDR3 in amino acids: CSARGQGNGYTF. CDR3 DNA sequence: TGCAGTGCTAGAGGGCAGGGCAATGGCTACACCTTC.

This clonotype was found many times. The rearrangement uses TRBV5-1 and TRBJ2-5; 8 bases fit TRBD1. Germline V gene sequence: CDR1 SGHRS, CDR2 YFSETQ. Unmatched junction bases numbered 6, after V lost 4 bases and J lost 4 bases. CDR3 size: 14 residues. Written as DNA, the CDR3 is TGCGCCAGCAGCAGAGGACAGGGAGGAGAGACCCAGTACTTC. It yields the protein CASSRGQGGETQYF. Using reference TRBV5-1 and TRBJ2-5 for the parts outside the CDR3, the full variable domain is KAGVTQTPRYLIKTRGQQVTLSCSPISGHRSVSWYQQTPGQGLQFLFEYFSETQRNKGNFPGRFSGRQFSNSRSEMNVSTLELGDSALYLCASSRGQGGETQYFGPGTRLLVL.

This clonotype was found a few times. The chain joins TRBV3-1 to TRBJ2-7; D not certain. Germline CDR1 and CDR2: LGHDT and YNNKEL (reference sequence). Trimming pared 1 base from V and 2 bases from J, leaving 9 bases between. The CDR3 sequence is 14 residues long. The CDR3 DNA follows: TGTGCCAGCAGCCAAGGTCAGCTTGCCTACGAGCAGTACTTC. It is translated as CASSQGQLAYEQYF.